The TCR beta chain under discussion was sequenced for a study of T cell changes during pregnancy in multiple sclerosis. V gave up 3 bases and J gave up 5 bases, with 14 bases separating them. The CDR3 is 15 residues long. Germline CDR1 WNHNN, CDR2 SYGVQD (reference sequence). This table comes from immunoSEQ multiplex PCR, and its TCRdb copy is limited to in-frame clones, with some not included. The table records tens of thousands of clones, approximately 90% of them present only once. This chain uses TRBV10-1 with TRBJ2-1; perhaps TRBD1 as D (5 bases). This clonotype was sampled from a female donor with multiple sclerosis, enrolled in a pregnancy study. This specimen consisted of peripheral blood, obtained in the third trimester of pregnancy. CDR3 nucleotides: TGCGCCAGCAGTGACCCCAGGGTTGGTAACAATGAGCAGTTCTTC. It codes for CASSDPRVGNNEQFF.